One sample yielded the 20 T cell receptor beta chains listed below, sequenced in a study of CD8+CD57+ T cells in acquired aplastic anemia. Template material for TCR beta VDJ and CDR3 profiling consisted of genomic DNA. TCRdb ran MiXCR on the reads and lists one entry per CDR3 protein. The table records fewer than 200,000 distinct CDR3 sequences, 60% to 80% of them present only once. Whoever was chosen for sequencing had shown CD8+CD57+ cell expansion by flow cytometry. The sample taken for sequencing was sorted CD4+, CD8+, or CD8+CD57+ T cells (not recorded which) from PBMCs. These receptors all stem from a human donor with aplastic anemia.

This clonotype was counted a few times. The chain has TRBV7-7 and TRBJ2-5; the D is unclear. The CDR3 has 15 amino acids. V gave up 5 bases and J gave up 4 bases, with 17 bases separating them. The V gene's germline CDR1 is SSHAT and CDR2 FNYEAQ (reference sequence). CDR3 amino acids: CASSMGRTARETQYF. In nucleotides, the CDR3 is TGTGCCAGCAGCATGGGCCGGACCGCCCGAGAGACCCAGTACTTC. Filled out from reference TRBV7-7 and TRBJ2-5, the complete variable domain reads GAGVSQSPRYKVTKRGQDVTLRCDPISSHATLYWYQQALGQGPEFLTYFNYEAQPDKSGLPSDRFSAERPEGSISTLTIQRTEQRDSAMYRCASSMGRTARETQYFGPGTRLLVL.

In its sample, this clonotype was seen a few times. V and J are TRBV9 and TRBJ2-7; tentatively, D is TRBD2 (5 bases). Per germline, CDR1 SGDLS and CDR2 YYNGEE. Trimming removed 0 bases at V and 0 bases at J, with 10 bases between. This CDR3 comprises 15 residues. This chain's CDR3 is CASSVGGSDSYEQYF. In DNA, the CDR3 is TGTGCCAGCAGCGTAGGTGGTAGCGACTCCTACGAGCAGTACTTC.

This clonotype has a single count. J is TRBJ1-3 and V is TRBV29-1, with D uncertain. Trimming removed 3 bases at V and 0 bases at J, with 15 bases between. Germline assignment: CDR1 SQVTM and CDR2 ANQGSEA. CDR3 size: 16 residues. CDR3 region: CSVDWDLWGSGNTIYF. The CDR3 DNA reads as TGCAGCGTTGATTGGGATCTGTGGGGCTCTGGAAACACCATATATTTT.

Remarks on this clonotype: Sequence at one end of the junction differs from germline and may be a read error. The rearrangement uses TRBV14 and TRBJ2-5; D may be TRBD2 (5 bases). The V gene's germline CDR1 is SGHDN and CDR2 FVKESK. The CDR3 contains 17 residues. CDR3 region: CASSQESGRGVRETQYF. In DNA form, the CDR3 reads TGTGCCAGCAGTCAAGAATCTGGGAGAGGTGTACGAGAGACCCAGTACTTC.

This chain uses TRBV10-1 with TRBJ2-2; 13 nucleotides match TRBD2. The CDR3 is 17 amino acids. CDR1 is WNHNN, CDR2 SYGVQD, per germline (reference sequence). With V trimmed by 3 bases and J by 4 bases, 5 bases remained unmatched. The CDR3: CASSEGTSGEGTGELFF. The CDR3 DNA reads TGCGCCAGCAGTGAAGGGACTAGCGGGGAAGGCACCGGGGAGCTGTTTTTT.

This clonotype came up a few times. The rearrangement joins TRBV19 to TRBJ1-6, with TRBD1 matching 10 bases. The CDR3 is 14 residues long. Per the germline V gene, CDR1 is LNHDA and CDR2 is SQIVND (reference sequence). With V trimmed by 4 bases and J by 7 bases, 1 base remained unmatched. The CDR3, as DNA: TGTGCCAGTAGTACGGGACAGGGGAATTCACCCCTCCACTTT. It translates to CASSTGQGNSPLHF.

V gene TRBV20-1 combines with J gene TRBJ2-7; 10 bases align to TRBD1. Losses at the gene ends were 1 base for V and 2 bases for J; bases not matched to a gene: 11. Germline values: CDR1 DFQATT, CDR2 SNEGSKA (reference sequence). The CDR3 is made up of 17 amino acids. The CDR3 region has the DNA TGCAGTGCTAGAGTTGGTTTGGGACAGGGGTCAACCTACGAGCAGTACTTC. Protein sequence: CSARVGLGQGSTYEQYF.

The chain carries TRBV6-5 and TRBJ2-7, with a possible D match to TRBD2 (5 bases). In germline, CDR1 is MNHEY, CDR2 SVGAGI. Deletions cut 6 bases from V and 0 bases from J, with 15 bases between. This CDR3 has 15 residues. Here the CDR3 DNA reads TGTGCCAGCAGCACAGACTACTGCAGCTCCTACGAGCAGTACTTC. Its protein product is CASSTDYCSSYEQYF.

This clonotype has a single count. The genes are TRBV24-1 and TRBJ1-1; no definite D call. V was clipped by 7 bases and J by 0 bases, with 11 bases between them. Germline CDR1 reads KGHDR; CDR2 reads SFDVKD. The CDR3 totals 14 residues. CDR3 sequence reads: CATRDEGVNTEAFF. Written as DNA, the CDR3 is TGTGCCACCAGAGACGAAGGCGTGAACACTGAAGCTTTCTTT.

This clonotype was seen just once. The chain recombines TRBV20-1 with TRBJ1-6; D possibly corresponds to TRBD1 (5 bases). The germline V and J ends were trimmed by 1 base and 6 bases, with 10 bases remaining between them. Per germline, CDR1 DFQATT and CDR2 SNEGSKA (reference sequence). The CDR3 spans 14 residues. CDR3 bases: TGCAGTGCTAGAGTAGGGGAGCGTAATTCACCCCTCCACTTT. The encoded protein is CSARVGERNSPLHF.

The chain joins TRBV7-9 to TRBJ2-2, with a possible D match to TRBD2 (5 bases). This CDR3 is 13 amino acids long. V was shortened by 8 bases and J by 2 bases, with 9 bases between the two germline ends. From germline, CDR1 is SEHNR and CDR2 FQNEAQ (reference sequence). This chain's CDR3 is CASPGKNTGELFF. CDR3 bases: TGTGCCAGCCCGGGGAAAAACACCGGGGAGCTGTTTTTT.

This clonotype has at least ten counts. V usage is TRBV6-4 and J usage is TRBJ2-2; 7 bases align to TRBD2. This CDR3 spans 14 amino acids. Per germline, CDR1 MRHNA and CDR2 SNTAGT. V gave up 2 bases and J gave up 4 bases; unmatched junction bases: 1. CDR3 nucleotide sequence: TGTGCCAGCAGTGACGGGAGGGCCACCGGGGAGCTGTTTTTT. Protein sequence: CASSDGRATGELFF.

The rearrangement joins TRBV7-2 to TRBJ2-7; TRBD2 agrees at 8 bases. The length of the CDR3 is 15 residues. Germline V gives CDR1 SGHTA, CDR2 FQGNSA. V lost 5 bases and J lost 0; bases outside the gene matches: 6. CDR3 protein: CASSPQAGDSYEQYF. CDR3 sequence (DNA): TGTGCCAGCAGCCCCCAAGCGGGGGACTCCTACGAGCAGTACTTC.

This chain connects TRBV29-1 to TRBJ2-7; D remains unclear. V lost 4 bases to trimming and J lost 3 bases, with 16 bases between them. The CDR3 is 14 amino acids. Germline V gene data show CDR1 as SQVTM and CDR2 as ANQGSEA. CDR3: CSVVAVAWFYEQYV. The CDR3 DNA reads TGCAGCGTTGTAGCAGTGGCTTGGTTCTACGAGCAGTACGTC.

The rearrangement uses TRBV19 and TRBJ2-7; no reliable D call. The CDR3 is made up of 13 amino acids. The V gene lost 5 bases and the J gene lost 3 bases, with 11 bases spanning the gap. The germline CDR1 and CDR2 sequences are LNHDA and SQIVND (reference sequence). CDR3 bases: TGTGCCAGTAGTCCCCAGCTAGGCTACGAGCAGTACTTC. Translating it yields CASSPQLGYEQYF.

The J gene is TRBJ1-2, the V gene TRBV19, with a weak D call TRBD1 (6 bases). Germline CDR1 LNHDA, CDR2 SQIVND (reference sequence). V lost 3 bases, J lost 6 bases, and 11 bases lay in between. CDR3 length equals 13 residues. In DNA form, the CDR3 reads TGTGCCAGTAGTATTTGGGGGCAGGATGGCTACACCTTC. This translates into CASSIWGQDGYTF.

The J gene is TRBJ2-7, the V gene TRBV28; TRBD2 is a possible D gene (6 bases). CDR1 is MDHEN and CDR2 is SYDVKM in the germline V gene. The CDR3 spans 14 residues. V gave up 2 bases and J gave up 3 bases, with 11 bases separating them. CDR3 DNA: TGTGCCAGCAGTTTAGGGCTGGGAGGCTACGAGCAGTACTTC. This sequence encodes CASSLGLGGYEQYF.

The CDR3 DNA sequence: TGCGCCAGCAGCTTGGAACAGAGCCCTACCAACGTCCTGACTTTC. Encoded protein: CASSLEQSPTNVLTF. V and J are TRBV5-1 and TRBJ2-6; no definite D call. V lost 0 bases, J lost 8 bases, and 12 bases lay in between. Germline V gives CDR1 SGHRS, CDR2 YFSETQ. The CDR3 spans 15 residues.

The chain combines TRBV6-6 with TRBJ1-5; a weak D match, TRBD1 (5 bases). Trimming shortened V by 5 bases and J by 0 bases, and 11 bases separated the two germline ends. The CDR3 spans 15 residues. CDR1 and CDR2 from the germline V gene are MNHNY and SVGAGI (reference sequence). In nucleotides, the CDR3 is TGTGCCAGCAGTCCCCGGGACGCTAGCAATCAGCCCCAGCATTTT. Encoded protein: CASSPRDASNQPQHF.

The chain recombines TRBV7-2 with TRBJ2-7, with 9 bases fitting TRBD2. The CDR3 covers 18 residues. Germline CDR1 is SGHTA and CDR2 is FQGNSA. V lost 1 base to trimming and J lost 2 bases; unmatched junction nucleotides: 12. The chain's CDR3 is CASSLVWASGVQTYEQYF. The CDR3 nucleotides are TGTGCCAGCAGCTTAGTATGGGCTAGCGGGGTCCAAACCTACGAGCAGTACTTC.